This TCR beta chain was retrieved from a study of T cell responses to AZD1222 COVID-19 vaccine. Findings and caveats of the study: Most donors were white British, females outnumbered males, and clonal diversity was possibly underestimated.

A word on this clone: The antigen remains undetermined.

V lost 0 bases, J lost 2 bases, and 6 bases lay in between. The CDR3 length is 14 residues. Germline V gene data show CDR1 as SGHRS and CDR2 as YFSETQ. Here immunoSEQ multiplex PCR was the method, and the copy in TCRdb shows in-frame clones only, minus some. The repertoire consists of 95,000 to 110,000 clones, with 75% to 90% occurring once and the leading ten covering roughly a sixth. The sample was peripheral blood, taken on day 0 of AZD1222 vaccination. The chain carries TRBV5-1 and TRBJ1-5; no clear D gene. The clonotype was recovered from an adult in good health. In DNA, the CDR3 is TGCGCCAGCAGCTTGGGTACGGGCAATCAGCCCCAGCATTTT. Amino acid sequence: CASSLGTGNQPQHF. Full variable domain (missing parts from reference TRBV5-1 and TRBJ1-5): KAGVTQTPRYLIKTRGQQVTLSCSPISGHRSVSWYQQTPGQGLQFLFEYFSETQRNKGNFPGRFSGRQFSNSRSEMNVSTLELGDSALYLCASSLGTGNQPQHFGDGTRLSIL.